This T cell receptor (beta chain) was recovered during a study of T cell responses to AZD1222 COVID-19 vaccine. Study observations and caveats: It was only a handful of AZD1222 recipients who were seropositive at baseline. There were repertoire samples only from the period after the peak T cell response.

Trimming removed 5 bases at V and 0 bases at J, with 13 bases between. Germline CDR1 MNHNY, CDR2 SVGAGI (reference sequence). The CDR3 spans 15 residues. Assay used: immunoSEQ multiplex PCR; TCRdb lists only in-frame clones, some missing. This sample has tens of thousands of clones; roughly 90% occur once, and the top ten carry around 7.8%. Remarks on this clone: The antigen remains undetermined.

The origin of this receptor is an adult in good health. The rearrangement joins TRBV6-6 to TRBJ2-5; D uncertain. Sequenced material: peripheral blood, taken on day 0 of AZD1222 vaccination. The CDR3 protein is CASSPSIVYQETQYF. Written as DNA, the CDR3 is TGTGCCAGCAGTCCCAGTATTGTGTACCAAGAGACCCAGTACTTC.